What follows are 4 T cell receptor beta chains derived from one specimen sequenced in a study of cytomegalovirus exposure and HLA in healthy donors. The table came from immunoSEQ multiplex PCR; TCRdb's copy has only in-frame clones and leaves some out. The sample consists of about 84,000 clones, about nine tenths of them appearing once. Sample: PBMCs. The receptors derive from a man younger than 45 in good health and CMV-seronegative.

V usage is TRBV28 and J usage is TRBJ2-5; TRBD2 matches 8 bases. With V trimmed by 6 bases and J by 1 base, 7 bases remained unmatched. Germline V CDR1 and CDR2: MDHEN, SYDVKM. This CDR3 spans 15 amino acids. The CDR3 here is CASSVAGTLQETQYF. CDR3 coding DNA: TGTGCCAGCAGCGTAGCGGGAACCCTCCAAGAGACCCAGTACTTC.

The V and J genes are TRBV5-4 and TRBJ1-6; 7 nucleotides match TRBD1. The junction had 9 bases not matched to a gene; V was cut back by 0 bases and J by 9 bases. CDR3 length: 16 amino acids. Per germline, CDR1 SGHNT and CDR2 YYREEE (reference sequence). CDR3 nucleotide sequence: TGTGCCAGCAGCTTGGAGTCCGGCAGGGGGAGTTCACCCCTCCACTTT. Translation gives CASSLESGRGSSPLHF.

The J gene is TRBJ2-3, the V gene TRBV19, with a tentative D call TRBD2 (5 bases). The CDR3 length is 13 residues. CDR1 is LNHDA and CDR2 is SQIVND in the germline V gene (reference sequence). V was trimmed by 11 bases and J by 2 bases, leaving 14 bases between them. The CDR3 nucleotides are TGTGCCTCCCGGAGAGGGCTCACAGATACGCAGTATTTT. Protein: CASRRGLTDTQYF.

This chain links TRBV6-5 with TRBJ2-7, with 7 bases that match TRBD1. The germline V gene encodes CDR1 MNHEY and CDR2 SVGAGI. V was pared by 5 bases and J by 3 bases, with 7 bases of the junction left unmatched. This CDR3 comprises 14 residues. CDR3 DNA: TGTGCCAGCAGTCCAATAGGGGGCGACTACGAGCAGTACTTC. Translated: CASSPIGGDYEQYF.